This T cell receptor beta chain was recovered during a study of blood T cell repertoires in COVID-19. On the study more broadly: Acute and convalescent COVID-19 samples came from the United States, Italy and Spain.

The CDR3 contains 16 residues. The V end was cut by 4 bases, the J end by 2 bases, with 16 bases between. Germline CDR1 SGHTA, CDR2 FQGNSA. This clone showed up just once. Living in about 25 US areas, the participants were between 18 and 89 years of age. Method: immunoSEQ multiplex PCR; TCRdb's copy keeps in-frame clones and lacks some. The sample carries about 310,000 clones, 85% recorded once. This chain joins TRBV7-2 and TRBJ2-3; tentatively, D is TRBD1 (5 bases). The origin of this receptor is a woman between 25 and 40 years old who had been exposed to COVID-19. Specimen: PBMCs or T cells enriched from blood (not recorded which). CDR3 region: CASSSQGVRFTDTQYF. CDR3 nucleotides: TGTGCCAGCAGCTCGCAGGGTGTTCGATTCACAGATACGCAGTATTTT.